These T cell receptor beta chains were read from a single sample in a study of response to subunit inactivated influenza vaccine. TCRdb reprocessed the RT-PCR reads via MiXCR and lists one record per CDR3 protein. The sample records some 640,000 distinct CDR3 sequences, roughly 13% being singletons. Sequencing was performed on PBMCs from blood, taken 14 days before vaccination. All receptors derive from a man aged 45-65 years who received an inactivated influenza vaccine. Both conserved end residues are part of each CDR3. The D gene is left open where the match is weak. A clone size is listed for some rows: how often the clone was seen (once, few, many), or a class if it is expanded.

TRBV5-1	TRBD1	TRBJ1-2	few	CASSLGDRDYGYTF	TGCGCCAGCAGCTTGGGGGACAGGGACTATGGCTACACCTTC
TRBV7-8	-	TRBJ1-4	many	CASSDREGDNEKLFF	TGTGCCAGCAGCGACCGGGAGGGGGATAATGAAAAACTGTTTTTT
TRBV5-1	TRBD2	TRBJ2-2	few	CASSLRSGGTLNTGELFF	TGCGCCAGCAGCTTAAGAAGCGGGGGGACCCTGAACACCGGGGAGCTGTTTTTT
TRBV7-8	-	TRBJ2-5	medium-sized	CASSHYPPGETQYF	TGTGCCAGCAGCCATTATCCCCCGGGGGAGACCCAGTACTTC
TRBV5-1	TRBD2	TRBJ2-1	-	CASSLVPGLAGVSPYNEQFF	TGCGCCAGCAGCTTGGTCCCGGGACTAGCGGGTGTGTCTCCCTACAATGAGCAGTTCTTC
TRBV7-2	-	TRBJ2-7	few	CASSPDGPYEQYF	TGTGCCAGCAGCCCGGACGGTCCCTACGAGCAGTACTTC
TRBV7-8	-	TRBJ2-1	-	CASSLFRQDNEQFF	TGTGCCAGCAGCTTATTTCGCCAAGACAATGAGCAGTTCTTC
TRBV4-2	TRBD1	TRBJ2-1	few	CASSQVSGQGADEQFF	TGTGCCAGCAGCCAAGTTTCGGGACAGGGAGCGGATGAGCAGTTCTTC
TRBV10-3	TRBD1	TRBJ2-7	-	CAISAKGLTGSEQYF	TGTGCCATCAGTGCGAAAGGATTGACAGGGTCCGAGCAGTACTTC
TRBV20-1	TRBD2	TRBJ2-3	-	CSARSGLAGGNTDTQYF	TGCAGTGCTAGGTCAGGACTAGCGGGAGGGAACACAGATACGCAGTATTTT
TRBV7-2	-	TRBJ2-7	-	CASSQGRPSEQYF	TGTGCCAGCAGCCAGGGTAGGCCCAGCGAGCAGTACTTC
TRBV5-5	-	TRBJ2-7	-	CASSSAGFTPRSYEQYF	TGTGCCAGCAGCTCGGCGGGGTTTACGCCGCGTTCCTACGAGCAGTACTTC
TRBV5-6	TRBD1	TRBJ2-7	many	CASSFGTGVYEQYF	TGTGCCAGCAGCTTCGGGACAGGGGTATACGAGCAGTACTTC
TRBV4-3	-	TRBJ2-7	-	CASSQELVYEQYF	TGCGCCAGCAGCCAAGAATTAGTCTACGAGCAGTACTTC
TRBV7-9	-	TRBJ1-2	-	CASSLGAVRVHGYTF	TGTGCCAGCAGCTTAGGGGCTGTTAGGGTGCATGGCTACACCTTC
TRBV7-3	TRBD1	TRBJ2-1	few	CASGLGDRGHYEQFF	TGTGCCAGCGGGTTGGGCGACAGGGGGCATTATGAGCAGTTCTTC
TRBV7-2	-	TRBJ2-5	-	CASSGLGETQYF	TGTGCCAGCAGCGGACTCGGGGAGACCCAGTACTTC
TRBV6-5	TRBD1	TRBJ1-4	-	CASSSQGAGEKLFF	TGTGCCAGCAGTTCACAGGGGGCAGGGGAAAAACTGTTTTTT
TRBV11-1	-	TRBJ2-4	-	CASSLVWRSSPQAKNIQYF	TGTGCCAGCAGCTTAGTTTGGCGGAGCTCCCCCCAAGCCAAAAACATTCAGTACTTC
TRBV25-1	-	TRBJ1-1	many	CASSARGLNTEAFF	TGTGCCAGCAGTGCTCGGGGGTTGAACACTGAAGCTTTCTTT
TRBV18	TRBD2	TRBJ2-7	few	CASSRALAAKPPYEQYF	TGTGCCAGCTCACGAGCCCTAGCGGCCAAGCCCCCATACGAGCAGTACTTC
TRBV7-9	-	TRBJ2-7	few	CASANTEQYF	TGTGCCAGCGCAAATACGGAGCAGTACTTC
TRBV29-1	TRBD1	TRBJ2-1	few	CSVEGDRGMINEQFF	TGCAGCGTTGAGGGGGACAGGGGCATGATCAATGAGCAGTTCTTC
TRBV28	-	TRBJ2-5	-	CASSPRTEQETQYF	TGTGCCAGCAGTCCACGGACAGAACAAGAGACCCAGTACTTC
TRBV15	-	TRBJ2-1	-	CATSLSRGASEQFF	TGTGCCACCAGCCTGAGTCGGGGGGCGAGTGAGCAGTTCTTC
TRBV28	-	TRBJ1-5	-	CASSSEDRLGNQPQHF	TGTGCCAGCAGTTCCGAAGACCGCCTAGGCAATCAGCCCCAGCATTTT
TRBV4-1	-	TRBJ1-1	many	CASSKGSQPNTEAFF	TGCGCCAGCAGTAAGGGTTCCCAGCCGAACACTGAAGCTTTCTTT
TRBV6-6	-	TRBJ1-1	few	CASSYPSSAEAFF	TGTGCCAGCAGTTACCCCAGCAGCGCTGAAGCTTTCTTT
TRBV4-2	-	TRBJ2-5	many	CASSQDWGETQYF	TGTGCCAGCAGCCAAGATTGGGGGGAGACCCAGTACTTC
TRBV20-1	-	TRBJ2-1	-	CSATGNSYNEQFF	TGCAGTGCGACCGGGAACTCCTACAATGAGCAGTTCTTC
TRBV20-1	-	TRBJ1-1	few	CSAAGQGGTEAFF	TGCAGTGCTGCCGGGCAGGGTGGCACTGAAGCTTTCTTT
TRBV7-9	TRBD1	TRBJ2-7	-	CASSQRTGGFYEQYF	TGTGCCAGCAGCCAGCGGACAGGGGGCTTCTACGAGCAGTACTTC
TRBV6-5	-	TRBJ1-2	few	CASSSLNTGYTF	TGTGCCAGCAGTTCCTTAAACACGGGCTACACCTTC